This T cell receptor beta chain was sequenced for a study of Graves' ophthalmopathy and Graves' hyperthyroidism. Study conclusions and caveats: Most thyroid-expanded clonotypes exceeding 0.001 frequency were also found in blood. Ophthalmopathy and stable hyperthyroidism were discriminated by a 13-signature model, with about 90% sensitivity and about 84% specificity.

This clonotype appeared a few times. The target antigen is unknown. This CDR3 has 15 residues. After removal of 2 bases from V and 6 bases from J, the junction contained 7 bases not matched to a gene. Germline CDR1 MNHEY, CDR2 SVGAGI. Transcripts of RNA were the source for amplifying TCR beta CDR3 regions. Following a first-round RT-PCR that used HTBI primers, a second-round multiplex PCR was carried out. TCRdb ran MiXCR on the multiplex PCR reads and lists one entry per CDR3 protein. The top ten clones hold around two fifths of a sample with about 220,000 distinct CDR3 sequences, around a fifth of them seen once. Clinical symptoms, serum thyroxine, TRAb, thyroid ultrasound and orbital computed tomography were relied on for diagnosis.

The TCR sequence derives from a woman in her forties or fifties with Graves' ophthalmopathy. The rearrangement links TRBV6-5 to TRBJ2-7; TRBD1 matches 10 bases. Material for sequencing was peripheral blood. Here the CDR3 reads CASSYPGQGTGEQYF. The CDR3 DNA reads TGTGCCAGCAGTTACCCGGGACAGGGGACCGGCGAGCAGTACTTC.